The entry that follows covers one T cell receptor beta chain sequence. Its specificity is not known. Looked up from germline, CDR1 is MDHEN and CDR2 is SYDVKM. The CDR3 has 14 residues. V was pared by 6 bases and J by 4 bases, with 15 bases between. The data derive from a study of T cell responses to AZD1222 COVID-19 vaccine. Points from the study as a whole: Following two doses of AZD1222, Spike-specific TCR breadth and depth rose. Baseline antibody screening turned up just a handful of seropositive AZD1222 recipients. Donor demographics were predominantly white British with a female majority; clonal diversity may be underestimated. Across the whole spike, CD4 TCRs peaked at regions 160-218 and 743-854.

Sequenced by immunoSEQ multiplex PCR; TCRdb stores in-frame clones only, minus some. Among roughly 87,000 clones listed, almost 90% were seen once. The chain uses TRBV28 and TRBJ1-1; a weak D match, TRBD1 (6 bases). This receptor was obtained from an adult who received the AZD1222 COVID-19 vaccine. The specimen comprised peripheral blood, sampled 28 days after the second AZD1222 dose. CDR3 coding DNA: TGTGCCAGCAGGCAAGGACAGTGGAGCACTGAAGCTTTCTTT. Translation gives CASRQGQWSTEAFF.